A single sample gave rise to the 25 T cell receptor beta chains below, sequenced in a study of Tregs in tolerant kidney transplant recipients. Measured with immunoSEQ multiplex PCR; TCRdb has only the in-frame clones, and not every one. The sample has under 55,000 clones, and its top ten clones hold about 0.83%. The source was CD4+ T cells from blood, collected before the transplant. Source of these receptors: a human donor who received a combined kidney and bone marrow transplant.

On this clone: The read gets to within 3 residues of the CDR3 end, and the germline J gene fills in the rest. J is TRBJ2-4 and V is TRBV19; 13 bases fit TRBD2. Germline assignment: CDR1 LNHDA and CDR2 SQIVND (reference sequence). The CDR3 runs 22 residues. Unmatched junction bases numbered 22, after V lost 3 bases and J lost 5 bases. The CDR3 loop is CASSMRTNPGLAGAGHQNIQYF. The part of the CDR3 DNA that was read is TGTGCCAGTAGTATGAGAACCAACCCCGGACTAGCGGGAGCGGGGCACCAAAACATT.

For this clone: The read comes to an end 3 residues before the CDR3 does, leaving the germline J gene to fill in the end. The V and J genes are TRBV20-1 and TRBJ1-1; no clear D gene. Trimming took off 5 bases at V and 1 base at J, with 11 bases between the two ends. There are 13 residues in the CDR3. In germline, CDR1 is DFQATT, CDR2 SNEGSKA (reference sequence). The CDR3 bases that were read are TGCAGTGCTGACTTTAACAAGAACACTGAA. Amino acid sequence: CSADFNKNTE. The entire CDR3 is CSADFNKNTEAFF.

With regard to this clone: The read comes to an end 3 residues before the CDR3 does, leaving the germline J gene to fill in the end. V and J are TRBV18 and TRBJ1-2, with unresolved D. The V gene's germline CDR1 is KGHSH and CDR2 LQKENI. Trimming stripped 2 bases from V and 1 base from J, with 5 bases between. The CDR3 has 13 amino acids. The CDR3 is CASSPADNYGYTF. CDR3 bases read: TGTGCCAGCTCACCAGCAGATAACTATGGC.

About this clone itself: The CDR3 end falls 3 residues outside the read, so it is completed with the germline J gene. The chain is built from TRBV20-1 and TRBJ2-5; 12 nucleotides line up with TRBD2. This CDR3 contains 20 residues. After removal of 5 bases from V and 1 base from J, the junction contained 20 bases not matched to a gene. The V gene's germline CDR1 is DFQATT and CDR2 SNEGSKA (reference sequence). The CDR3 bases that were read are TGCAGTGCTCCAACCCCCCTACTAGCGGGGGGCCCTCGAAGCCAAGAGACC. Amino acids: CSAPTPLLAGGPRSQET. The full CDR3 protein reads CSAPTPLLAGGPRSQETQYF.

For this clone: Coverage ceases 3 residues before the CDR3 finishes, and the germline J gene fills in the end. The V call is TRBV5-1, the J call TRBJ1-4; TRBD1 might be the D (5 bases). CDR1 is SGHRS, CDR2 YFSETQ, per germline. V was trimmed by 3 bases and J by 4 bases, leaving 10 bases between them. The CDR3 loop spans 14 amino acids. The sequenced part of the CDR3 DNA is TGCGCCAGCAGCTGGGGCAGCGTTAATGAAAAA. It translates to CASSWGSVNEK. The CDR3 in its entirety is CASSWGSVNEKLFF.

Turning to this clone: The CDR3 end falls 3 residues outside the read, so it is completed with the germline J gene. This rearrangement joins TRBV5-1 to TRBJ1-5; 7 nucleotides match TRBD1. Germline values: CDR1 SGHRS, CDR2 YFSETQ. The CDR3 consists of 15 residues. Unmatched junction bases numbered 5, after V lost 1 base and J lost 4 bases. The CDR3 sequence: CASSLRGLRNQPQHF. The covered CDR3 bases are TGCGCCAGCAGCTTGAGGGGGCTGAGGAATCAGCCC.

As for this clone: The sequence runs out 3 residues before the end of the CDR3; the remainder is reconstructed from the germline J gene. This sequence joins TRBV13 and TRBJ1-4, with unresolved D. The CDR3 is 15 amino acids. The ends were cut back, 4 bases at V and 8 bases at J, with 17 bases in the middle. CDR1 and CDR2 (germline): PRHDT, FYEKMQ (reference sequence). The CDR3 loop reads CASSSLAGWEEKLFF. Partial CDR3 DNA: TGTGCCAGCAGCTCTTTAGCGGGGTGGGAAGAAAAA. The full variable domain, completed using reference TRBV13 and TRBJ1-4, is AAGVIQSPRHLIKEKRETATLKCYPIPRHDTVYWYQQGPGQDPQFLISFYEKMQSDKGSIPDRFSAQQFSDYHSELNMSSLELGDSALYFCASSSLAGWEEKLFFGSGTQLSVL.

CDR3 DNA, as far as it was read: TGTGCCAGCAGCTTAGGGCAGGGAACTTCACCC. Protein product: CASSLGQGTSP. The CDR3 reads in full as CASSLGQGTSPLHF. J is TRBJ1-6 and V is TRBV7-2; D possibly corresponds to TRBD1 (5 bases). Sequencing ends 3 residues short of the CDR3 end; the germline J gene provides the rest. The CDR3 loop spans 14 amino acids. V shed 1 base and J shed 9 bases, with 10 bases lying between them. Germline V gene lookup returns CDR1 SGHTA and CDR2 FQGNSA.

On this clone: Mismatch with germline at one junction end may stem from a read error. The read gets to within 3 residues of the CDR3 end, and the germline J gene fills in the rest. V usage is TRBV5-1 and J usage is TRBJ1-1; tentative D call: TRBD1 (5 bases). This CDR3 region has 15 residues. CDR1 is SGHRS and CDR2 is YFSETQ in the germline V gene. The CDR3 sequence is CASSLIGDRNTEAFF. The sequenced CDR3 bases are TGCGCCAGCAGCTTGATTGGCGACAGAAACACTGAG.

A word on this clone: The CDR3 is cut off 3 residues early in the read; its end comes from the germline J gene. The rearrangement links TRBV5-6 to TRBJ1-2; D remains unclear. This CDR3 is 11 amino acids long. Per germline, CDR1 SGHDT and CDR2 YYEEEE. Trimming cost V 3 bases and J 3 bases, with 3 bases left between them. CDR3 amino acids: CASSSDYGYTF. The part of the CDR3 DNA that was read is TGTGCCAGCAGCTCCGACTATGGC. Looking up the rest from reference TRBV5-6 and TRBJ1-2 gives the full variable domain: DAGVTQSPTHLIKTRGQQVTLRCSPKSGHDTVSWYQQALGQGPQFIFQYYEEEERQRGNFPDRFSGHQFPNYSSELNVNALLLGDSALYLCASSSDYGYTFGSGTRLTVV.

Comments on this clone: The observed sequence ends 3 residues before the CDR3 terminus, with the missing tail filled in from the germline J gene. This rearrangement joins TRBV6-1 to TRBJ2-4, with D tentatively TRBD2 (6 bases). V was shortened by 3 bases and J by 8 bases, with 11 bases between the two germline ends. Germline CDR1 reads MNHNS; CDR2 reads SASEGT. CDR3 size: 13 residues. The covered CDR3 bases are TGTGCCAGCAGTGAGGGGGGTAGGGACATT. This codes for CASSEGGRDI. The whole CDR3 protein reads CASSEGGRDIQYF.

A note on this clone: The CDR3 is cut off 3 residues early in the read; its end comes from the germline J gene. The chain has TRBV7-2 and TRBJ2-6; D ambiguous. CDR1 is SGHTA, CDR2 FQGNSA, per germline. This CDR3 comprises 13 residues. V was pared by 5 bases and J by 2 bases, with 4 bases between. CDR3 residues: CASSPPGANVLTF. The CDR3 DNA, read in part, is TGTGCCAGCAGCCCTCCTGGGGCCAACGTC.

Of note for this clone: The CDR3 is cut off 3 residues early in the read; its end comes from the germline J gene. The chain combines TRBV6-1 with TRBJ2-7; 12 bases align to TRBD2. Per the germline V gene, CDR1 is MNHNS and CDR2 is SASEGT. J was trimmed by 2 bases and V by 4 bases; bases with no gene match: 3. The CDR3 has 15 amino acids. The sequenced part of the CDR3 DNA is TGTGCCAGCAGTGCCCTAGCGGGGGGGACCTACGAG. It translates to CASSALAGGTYE. The full CDR3 reads CASSALAGGTYEQYF.

A note on this clone: The read falls 3 residues short of the CDR3 end, and the missing part is taken from the germline J gene. V usage is TRBV30 and J usage is TRBJ1-5; D gene ambiguous. CDR3 length: 13 amino acids. V was pared by 1 base and J by 3 bases, with 7 bases between. Germline assignment: CDR1 GTSNPN and CDR2 SVGIG (reference sequence). The part of the CDR3 DNA that was read is TGTGCCTGGAGTGAGGGTACCAATCAGCCC. Amino acid sequence: CAWSEGTNQP. The CDR3 as a whole reads CAWSEGTNQPQHF.

Worth noting for this clone: The read ends 3 residues early relative to the CDR3; the germline J gene fills the gap. The chain is built from TRBV19 and TRBJ2-1; 10 positions agree with TRBD2. Germline CDR1 LNHDA, CDR2 SQIVND (reference sequence). The CDR3 has 13 amino acids. Trimming cost V 8 bases and J 4 bases; bases outside gene matches: 2. The covered CDR3 bases are TGTGCCAGTCGACTAGCGGGTTACAATGAG. Protein sequence: CASRLAGYNE. The complete CDR3 protein is CASRLAGYNEQFF.

This CDR3 reads CASSTGQGAYEQYF. Partial CDR3 DNA: TGTGCCAGCAGCACGGGACAGGGGGCCTACGAG. V usage is TRBV7-6 and J usage is TRBJ2-7; 11 positions agree with TRBD1. Read coverage stops 3 residues before the CDR3 terminus; the germline J gene supplies the remainder. The CDR3 covers 14 residues. Germline-derived CDR1 and CDR2 are SGHVS and FNYEAQ. Trimming at V came to 5 bases and at J to 2 bases, leaving 2 bases not matched to a gene. The full variable domain, in which reference TRBV7-6 and TRBJ2-7 provide the parts outside the CDR3, is GAGVSQSPRYKVTKRGQDVALRCDPISGHVSLYWYRQALGQGPEFLTYFNYEAQQDKSGLPNDRFSAERPEGSISTLTIQRTEQRDSAMYRCASSTGQGAYEQYFGPGTRLTVT.

Of note for this clone: The CDR3 end lies 3 residues beyond the end of the read and is filled in from the germline J gene. The V and J genes are TRBV5-1 and TRBJ2-2; TRBD2 matches at 9 bases. The germline gives CDR1 SGHRS, CDR2 YFSETQ. After removal of 1 base from V and 5 bases from J, the junction contained 15 bases not matched to a gene. The CDR3 has 19 amino acids. The CDR3: CASSLLGLAGGPGTGELFF. The CDR3 bases that were read are TGCGCCAGCAGCTTGCTCGGACTGGCGGGGGGGCCGGGGACCGGGGAG. Supplemented by reference TRBV5-1 and TRBJ2-2, the full variable domain reads KAGVTQTPRYLIKTRGQQVTLSCSPISGHRSVSWYQQTPGQGLQFLFEYFSETQRNKGNFPGRFSGRQFSNSRSEMNVSTLELGDSALYLCASSLLGLAGGPGTGELFFGEGSRLTVL.

CDR3 DNA, as far as it was read: TGTGCCAGCAGCTCCCTCGGGACATACCAAGAGACC. Translating it yields CASSSLGTYQET. The entire CDR3 protein is CASSSLGTYQETQYF. The chain links TRBV13 to TRBJ2-5; D possibly corresponds to TRBD1 (6 bases). Coverage ceases 3 residues before the CDR3 finishes, and the germline J gene fills in the end. This CDR3 has 15 residues. The germline V and J ends were trimmed by 4 bases and 0 bases, with 12 bases remaining between them. CDR1 is PRHDT, CDR2 FYEKMQ, per germline (reference sequence).

Turning to this clone: The read gets to within 3 residues of the CDR3 end, and the germline J gene fills in the rest. The chain links TRBV18 to TRBJ1-4; D might be TRBD1 (6 bases). The V and J ends lost 2 bases and 8 bases respectively, with 15 bases between them. In germline, CDR1 is KGHSH, CDR2 LQKENI. The CDR3 is made up of 15 amino acids. Incomplete CDR3 DNA: TGTGCCAGCTCACCAAGTCGGACAGAAGACGAAAAA. It encodes CASSPSRTEDEK. The whole CDR3 region reads CASSPSRTEDEKLFF.

In the case of this clone: The read ends 3 residues before the CDR3 terminus; that terminus is restored from the germline J gene. This chain joins TRBV7-7 and TRBJ2-7; possibly TRBD1 for D (6 bases). The V end was cut by 5 bases, the J end by 1 base, with 15 bases between. Per germline, CDR1 SSHAT and CDR2 FNYEAQ (reference sequence). The length of the CDR3 is 15 residues. The CDR3 bases that were read are TGTGCCAGCAGCGCGGGCACAGGGAGTTCCTACGAG. Protein sequence: CASSAGTGSSYE. The CDR3, in full, reads CASSAGTGSSYEQYF.

CDR3 DNA, as far as it was read: TGTGCCAGCTCCCGGACGGACAGGTTGGTTGAG. This encodes CASSRTDRLVE. The entire CDR3 sequence reads CASSRTDRLVEQFF. The V call is TRBV18, the J call TRBJ2-1; 7 nucleotides align to TRBD1. The read stops 3 residues short of the end of the CDR3; the missing end is completed from the germline J gene. Trimming took 6 bases from V and 9 from J; bases not matched to a gene: 11. The CDR3 contains 14 residues. Germline V CDR1 and CDR2: KGHSH, LQKENI.

A note on this clone: From the germline J gene comes the end of the CDR3, since the read stops 3 residues before it. The chain combines TRBV10-3 with TRBJ2-3; 9 bases are shared with TRBD1. J gave up 7 bases and V 8 bases, and 13 bases lay outside the gene matches. Germline CDR1 reads ENHRY; CDR2 reads SYGVKD. The CDR3 consists of 15 residues. CDR3 sequence: CAIRAPGQGKNTQYF. The CDR3 bases that were read are TGTGCCATCCGCGCACCGGGACAGGGAAAGAATACG.

Partial CDR3 DNA: TGCAGCGTTGATAGGGGGTCTGGCTACGAG. This gives the protein CSVDRGSGYE. The whole CDR3 sequence is CSVDRGSGYEQYF. The rearrangement links TRBV29-1 to TRBJ2-7, with a weak D call TRBD1 (6 bases). The DNA ends 3 residues before the CDR3 does, and the rest of the CDR3 is filled in from the germline J gene. V lost 3 bases, J lost 3 bases, and 12 bases lay in between. The CDR3 runs to 13 residues. The V gene's germline CDR1 is SQVTM and CDR2 ANQGSEA.

As regards this clone: The observed sequence ends 3 residues before the CDR3 terminus, with the missing tail filled in from the germline J gene. The chain recombines TRBV6-2 or TRBV6-3 with TRBJ2-7; TRBD1 matches 8 bases. The V gene's germline CDR1 is MNHEY and CDR2 SVGEGT. This CDR3 has 17 residues. V shed 6 bases and J 2 bases; nucleotides not matched to a gene: 15. CDR3 sequence reads: CASRRKEKGQAAYEQYF. The CDR3 bases that were read are TGTGCCAGCAGACGTAAAGAGAAGGGACAGGCCGCCTACGAG.

To note about this clone: The CDR3 is cut off 3 residues early in the read; its end comes from the germline J gene. This chain uses TRBV7-9 with TRBJ2-3; perhaps TRBD2 as D (6 bases). CDR3 length: 15 residues. The V end was cut by 5 bases, the J end by 1 base, with 13 bases between. From germline, CDR1 is SEHNR and CDR2 FQNEAQ (reference sequence). CDR3 region: CASSPPPGGTDTQYF. CDR3 DNA, as far as it was read: TGTGCCAGCAGCCCCCCACCGGGGGGCACAGATACG.